Listed below are T cell receptor beta chains from one sample, sequenced in a study of vaccination and CD4 T cells after COVID-19. Their specific antigens are unknown. One entry per CDR3 protein, called by TCRdb with MiXCR from the PCR reads. Of about 25,000 distinct CDR3 sequences listed, 45% to 50% were seen once; the top ten hold about 6.3%. The source material was CD4+ T cells from blood, cultured in vitro. Every receptor here comes from a human donor who had recovered from COVID-19. Both conserved end residues are part of each CDR3. The D gene is left open where the match is weak. Only part of the rows carry a size: once, few, many, or a class if the clone is expanded.

v_gene	j_gene	d_gene	abundance	CDR3nt	CDR3aa
TRBV27	TRBJ2-3	TRBD2	-	TGTGCCAGCAGCCTGAAAACGGCAGGGCTAGCGGGAGTGAGGGATACGCAGTATTTT	CASSLKTAGLAGVRDTQYF
TRBV6-1	TRBJ1-5	TRBD1	-	TGTGCCAGCAGGGATACACAGGGGGTGAGTCAGCCCCAGCATTTT	CASRDTQGVSQPQHF
TRBV19	TRBJ2-5	TRBD2	few	TGTGCCAGTAGTACGACTAGCGGGGGGGCCGGGGTCGAGACCCAGTACTTC	CASSTTSGGAGVETQYF
TRBV28	TRBJ2-7	-	-	TGTGCCAGCAGTTTATCGAGCAGGGGCTACGAGCAGTACTTC	CASSLSSRGYEQYF
TRBV4-2	TRBJ2-7	-	-	TGTGCCAGCAGCCAAGTCGGGTACGAGCAGTACTTC	CASSQVGYEQYF
TRBV7-2	TRBJ2-1	TRBD2	few	TGTGCCAGCAGCTTAGAACTAGCGGGAGTAAGGTCTTACAATGAGCAGTTCTTC	CASSLELAGVRSYNEQFF
TRBV9	TRBJ1-1	-	-	TGTGCCAGCAGCCGCGATCCCCATCGGAACACTGAAGCTTTCTTT	CASSRDPHRNTEAFF
TRBV6-2/TRBV6-3	TRBJ2-7	-	-	TGTGCCAGCAGTATCGGGCGTGGGCGGTACTTC	CASSIGRGRYF
TRBV28	TRBJ2-6	-	once	TGTGCCAGCAGAACACAGGGACCTGGGGCCAACGTCCTGACTTTC	CASRTQGPGANVLTF
TRBV7-9	TRBJ2-3	-	-	TGTGCCAGCAGCTTAGACGGCACAGATACGCAGTATTTT	CASSLDGTDTQYF
TRBV28	TRBJ1-5	-	few	TGTGCCAGCAGTTTTTACGGATTAGGATCTAGCAATCAGCCCCAGCATTTT	CASSFYGLGSSNQPQHF
TRBV7-8	TRBJ1-6	-	-	TGTGCCAGCAGATCGACGGCTTATAATTCACCCCTCCACTTT	CASRSTAYNSPLHF
TRBV6-5	TRBJ2-7	TRBD2	-	TGTGCCAGCAGTTACTCTCGGGGGGTTGCCTACGAGCAGTACTTC	CASSYSRGVAYEQYF
TRBV5-4	TRBJ2-5	-	-	TGTGCCAGCAGCTTGGCTCTCTTATCGCAGGGCGAAGAGACCCAGTACTTC	CASSLALLSQGEETQYF
TRBV28	TRBJ1-2	-	few	TGTGCCAGCAGGGGAAATAACTATGGCTACACCTTC	CASRGNNYGYTF
TRBV6-2/TRBV6-3	TRBJ2-7	-	few	TGTGCCAGCAGTTACTGGGCTGCGGACCTCTCCTACGAGCAGTACTTC	CASSYWAADLSYEQYF
TRBV5-1	TRBJ2-5	-	-	TGCGCCAGCAGCTGGGGACAAACCCATAAAGAGACCCAGTACTTC	CASSWGQTHKETQYF
TRBV19	TRBJ1-5	TRBD1	few	TGTGCCAGTAGAGGGGGGCCGGGACAGGGGCAGGTAGGGCCCCAGCATTTT	CASRGGPGQGQVGPQHF
TRBV2	TRBJ1-1	-	-	TGTGCCAGCAGAGACCAGACAGGCCTAAGGGGGAACACTGAAGCTTTCTTT	CASRDQTGLRGNTEAFF
TRBV7-9	TRBJ2-4	-	-	TGTGCCAGCAGCTTAGCAGGACTAATCAAAAACATTCAGTACTTC	CASSLAGLIKNIQYF
TRBV6-2/TRBV6-3	TRBJ2-2	TRBD2	-	TGTGCCAGCAGTTCCCCTAGCGGGGGAACCGGGGAGCTGTTTTTT	CASSSPSGGTGELFF
TRBV6-2/TRBV6-3	TRBJ2-7	-	few	TGTGCCAGCAGTTACCCCCGACTAGTCGGGTACGAGCAGTACTTC	CASSYPRLVGYEQYF
TRBV7-8	TRBJ1-5	-	-	TGTGCCAGCCAGAGGGCTAGCCATCAGCCCCAGCATTTT	CASQRASHQPQHF
TRBV7-7	TRBJ2-5	-	-	TGTGCCAGCAGCCCCCAGGCGACCCAGTACTTC	CASSPQATQYF
TRBV27	TRBJ1-5	-	-	TGTGCCAGCCGAGGGGCAGGGGTTAACAATCAGCCCCAGCATTTT	CASRGAGVNNQPQHF